Shown below are 20 T cell receptor beta chains from a single sample sequenced in a study of CD8+ T cells in alopecia areata. It was cDNA, reverse transcribed from extracted RNA, that served as the sequencing template. Libraries were prepared by immunoSEQ multiplex PCR; TCRdb keeps only in-frame clonotypes and omits some of them. The sample holds fewer than 80,000 clones, approximately 64% seen once. Specimen: CD8+ T cells sorted from blood, collected at week 0. The receptors derive from a human donor with alopecia areata.

This clone was seen more than once but under ten times. The chain employs TRBV30 and TRBJ1-1, with D uncertain. V was pared by 4 bases and J by 4 bases, with 13 bases between. This CDR3 contains 13 residues. The germline CDR1 and CDR2 sequences are GTSNPN and SVGIG (reference sequence). The CDR3 sequence: CAWTLGFPTEAFF. The CDR3 bases are TGTGCCTGGACCTTGGGATTCCCCACTGAAGCTTTCTTT.

V usage is TRBV4-1 and J usage is TRBJ1-1; 7 bases fit TRBD1. J was trimmed by 0 bases and V by 4 bases; bases with no gene match: 2. The germline V gene encodes CDR1 MGHRA and CDR2 YSYEKL. This CDR3 is built from 14 residues. CDR3 sequence: CASSLGQLNTEAFF. As DNA, the CDR3 is TGCGCCAGCAGCCTGGGACAGTTGAACACTGAAGCTTTCTTT.

The chain combines TRBV25-1 with TRBJ2-5; TRBD1 is a possible D gene (7 bases). Looked up from germline, CDR1 is MGHDK and CDR2 is SYGVNS. V lost 2 bases to trimming and J lost 5 bases, with 18 bases between them. The CDR3 is made up of 16 amino acids. The CDR3: CASSEGVGGGAETQYF. The DNA for the CDR3 is TGTGCCAGCAGTGAAGGGGTTGGAGGGGGCGCGGAGACCCAGTACTTC.

The genes are TRBV7-2 and TRBJ2-3; weak D call: TRBD2 (5 bases). V lost 6 bases, J lost 4 bases, and 17 bases lay in between. This CDR3 is 15 amino acids long. Per germline, CDR1 SGHTA and CDR2 FQGNSA. Written as DNA, the CDR3 is TGTGCCAGCAGACTAGTGGTTTCAGAAGCAGATACGCAGTATTTT. It yields the protein CASRLVVSEADTQYF.

This clone was seen only a few times. V and J are TRBV14 and TRBJ2-7, with TRBD1 matching over 7 bases. The CDR3 loop spans 15 amino acids. Germline V lookup: CDR1 SGHDN, CDR2 FVKESK. V shed 1 base, J shed 3 bases, and the junction held 6 bases outside the gene matches. The CDR3 loop reads CASSQAGTEFYEQYF. Written as DNA, the CDR3 is TGTGCCAGCAGCCAAGCAGGGACAGAATTCTACGAGCAGTACTTC.

The chain is built from TRBV7-9 and TRBJ2-3, with D possibly being TRBD2 (6 bases). Trimming took 8 bases from V and 5 from J, leaving 14 bases between them. There are 13 residues in the CDR3. Germline CDR1 SEHNR, CDR2 FQNEAQ (reference sequence). In nucleotides, the CDR3 is TGTGCCAGCTGGCGGGGAGCGGGAGATACGCAGTATTTT. This gives the protein CASWRGAGDTQYF.

The chain recombines TRBV5-6 with TRBJ2-3; no definite D call. The CDR3 is made up of 13 amino acids. Germline assignment: CDR1 SGHDT and CDR2 YYEEEE. V lost 3 bases and J 2 bases, leaving 7 bases between the germline ends. The CDR3 loop reads CASSSPYTDTQYF. The CDR3 nucleotides are TGTGCCAGCAGCTCGCCCTACACAGATACGCAGTATTTT.

CDR3 sequence (DNA): TGTGCCAGCAGTGAACTTGGGGTAGGTCAGCCCCAGCATTTT. Translating gives CASSELGVGQPQHF. The V and J genes are TRBV6-1 and TRBJ1-5; D uncertain. V was trimmed by 2 bases and J by 6 bases, leaving 11 bases between them. This CDR3 has 14 amino acids. CDR1 is MNHNS and CDR2 is SASEGT in the germline V gene.

This clone was seen only once. The rearrangement joins TRBV7-3 to TRBJ2-5; D gene uncertain. The CDR3 consists of 13 residues. The germline V and J ends were trimmed by 6 bases and 2 bases, with 10 bases remaining between them. Germline CDR1 is SGHTA and CDR2 is FQGTGA. CDR3 bases: TGTGCCAGCAGTAAAAGGCGGCAAGAGACCCAGTACTTC. This gives the protein CASSKRRQETQYF.

The CDR3 spells CASTDWSGEQFF. DNA for the CDR3: TGTGCCAGCACTGACTGGTCCGGTGAGCAGTTCTTC. The V gene is TRBV2, the J gene TRBJ2-1; D not resolved. V lost 7 bases, J lost 9 bases, and 13 bases lay in between. This CDR3 is 12 amino acids long. Germline loops: CDR1 SNHLY, CDR2 FYNNEI.

This clone turned up a few times. The rearrangement links TRBV4-3 to TRBJ2-7; 15 bases are shared with TRBD2. The V gene's germline CDR1 is LGHNA and CDR2 YSLEER. V lost 4 bases to trimming and J lost 4 bases; unmatched junction nucleotides: 11. The CDR3 runs to 18 residues. CDR3 sequence: CASSLGLAGGSYGYEQYF. CDR3 nucleotides: TGCGCCAGCAGCCTGGGACTAGCGGGGGGCTCCTACGGGTACGAGCAGTACTTC.

The rearrangement joins TRBV30 to TRBJ2-7, with 8 bases identical to TRBD1. The germline CDR1 and CDR2 sequences are GTSNPN and SVGIG (reference sequence). V dropped 4 bases and J dropped 5; count of bases not matched to a gene: 7. The CDR3 runs 13 residues. The CDR3 here is CAWTWTGINEQYF. The CDR3 coding sequence is TGTGCCTGGACCTGGACAGGGATCAACGAGCAGTACTTC.

This clone has more than one count but fewer than ten. The gene calls are TRBV30 and TRBJ2-1, with 8 nucleotides matching TRBD2. Germline CDR1 and CDR2: GTSNPN and SVGIG (reference sequence). Losses at the gene ends were 3 bases for V and 7 bases for J; bases not matched to a gene: 5. This CDR3 spans 13 amino acids. The CDR3 protein is CAWRAGEGNEQFF. The CDR3, as DNA: TGTGCCTGGAGAGCGGGAGAGGGGAATGAGCAGTTCTTC. Supplemented by reference TRBV30 and TRBJ2-1, the full variable domain reads SQTIHQWPATLVQPVGSPLSLECTVEGTSNPNLYWYRQAAGRGLQLLFYSVGIGQISSEVPQNLSASRPQDRQFILSSKKLLLSDSGFYLCAWRAGEGNEQFFGPGTRLTVL.

The rearrangement uses TRBV5-1 and TRBJ2-1, with 9 bases fitting TRBD1. The length of the CDR3 is 15 residues. Germline V gene lookup returns CDR1 SGHRS and CDR2 YFSETQ. Trimming removed 4 bases from V and 3 bases from J; junction bases left unmatched: 5. The CDR3 DNA reads as TGCGCCAGCAGCCCCTGGGACAGGGACTACAATGAGCAGTTCTTC. Translating gives CASSPWDRDYNEQFF.

The CDR3 protein is CASSATGGPEAFF. For the CDR3, the DNA is TGCGCCAGCAGCGCGACAGGGGGACCTGAAGCTTTCTTT. V is TRBV4-3 and J is TRBJ1-1, with TRBD1 identical over 9 bases. The CDR3 is 13 amino acids. Per the germline V gene, CDR1 is LGHNA and CDR2 is YSLEER. The ends lost 5 bases at V and 6 bases at J; junction bases unmatched: 4.

This chain uses TRBV6-6 with TRBJ2-7; D tentatively reads TRBD1 or TRBD2 (5 bases each). Germline values: CDR1 MNHNY, CDR2 SVGAGI (reference sequence). The length of the CDR3 is 11 residues. The V end lost 9 bases, the J end lost 10 bases, and 16 bases lay between the germline ends. The CDR3 loop is CARGPSGSQYF. The CDR3 region has the DNA TGTGCCAGGGGGCCATCAGGGAGTCAGTACTTC.

In its sample, this clone was seen many times. The rearrangement joins TRBV4-3 to TRBJ2-3, with TRBD2 matching 11 bases. The CDR3 sequence is 15 residues long. The germline V gene has CDR1 LGHNA and CDR2 YSLEER. V lost 4 bases, J lost 6 bases, and 6 bases stayed unmatched. CDR3 nucleotide sequence: TGCGCCAGCAGCCCTGGGACTAGCGGCTCCGATACGCAGTATTTT. Its translation is CASSPGTSGSDTQYF.

The V gene is TRBV4-3, the J gene TRBJ2-1; D gene ambiguous. V was shortened by 7 bases and J by 7 bases, with 8 bases between the two germline ends. The germline CDR1 and CDR2 sequences are LGHNA and YSLEER. This CDR3 spans 11 amino acids. The CDR3 DNA reads as TGCGCCAGCACGGGTGGTAATGAGCAGTTCTTC. Protein product: CASTGGNEQFF.

This clone came up a few times. This chain connects TRBV7-6 to TRBJ2-7; a possible D gene is TRBD1 (7 bases). This CDR3 has 15 residues. Germline V gives CDR1 SGHVS, CDR2 FNYEAQ. Deletions cut 4 bases from V and 3 bases from J, with 16 bases between. The CDR3 loop is CASSSGAGGLYEQYF. CDR3 DNA sequence: TGTGCCAGCAGCTCAGGAGCAGGGGGACTCTACGAGCAGTACTTC. The full variable domain, in which reference TRBV7-6 and TRBJ2-7 provide the parts outside the CDR3, is GAGVSQSPRYKVTKRGQDVALRCDPISGHVSLYWYRQALGQGPEFLTYFNYEAQQDKSGLPNDRFSAERPEGSISTLTIQRTEQRDSAMYRCASSSGAGGLYEQYFGPGTRLTVT.

This clone was picked up a small number of times. The chain has TRBV7-9 and TRBJ2-6, with a tentative D call TRBD1 (6 bases). V lost 5 bases, J lost 4 bases, and 18 bases lay in between. This CDR3 has 17 residues. Germline-derived CDR1 and CDR2 are SEHNR and FQNEAQ (reference sequence). CDR3 DNA sequence: TGTGCCAGCAGCCCCAGACAGGAGCCTGGGGGGGCCAACGTCCTGACTTTC. Translation: CASSPRQEPGGANVLTF.